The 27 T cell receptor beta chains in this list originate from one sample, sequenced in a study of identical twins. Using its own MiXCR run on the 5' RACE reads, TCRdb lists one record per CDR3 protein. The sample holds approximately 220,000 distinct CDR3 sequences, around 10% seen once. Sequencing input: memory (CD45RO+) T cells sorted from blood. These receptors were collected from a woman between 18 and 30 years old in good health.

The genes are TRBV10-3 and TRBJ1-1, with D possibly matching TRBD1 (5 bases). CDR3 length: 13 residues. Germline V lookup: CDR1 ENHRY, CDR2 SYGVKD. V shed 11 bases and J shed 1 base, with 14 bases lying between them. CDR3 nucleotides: TGTGCCTGCAGGGATTTGGGGAACACTGAAGCTTTCTTT. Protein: CACRDLGNTEAFF.

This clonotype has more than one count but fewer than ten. CDR3 sequence (DNA): TGTGCCATCAACGGTGGCAGAGCCTACGAGCAGTACTTC. The encoded protein is CAINGGRAYEQYF. The V gene is TRBV10-3, the J gene TRBJ2-7, with D hard to call. V was trimmed by 7 bases and J by 2 bases, leaving 12 bases between them. Germline V gene lookup returns CDR1 ENHRY and CDR2 SYGVKD. The CDR3 has 13 amino acids.

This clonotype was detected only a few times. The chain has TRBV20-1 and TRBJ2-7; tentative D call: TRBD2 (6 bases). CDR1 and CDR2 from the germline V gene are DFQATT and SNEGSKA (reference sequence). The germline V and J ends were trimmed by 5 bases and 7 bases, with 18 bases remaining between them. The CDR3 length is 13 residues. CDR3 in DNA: TGCAGTGCTGACCTCCGAGACAGCGGGGAGCAGTACTTC. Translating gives CSADLRDSGEQYF.

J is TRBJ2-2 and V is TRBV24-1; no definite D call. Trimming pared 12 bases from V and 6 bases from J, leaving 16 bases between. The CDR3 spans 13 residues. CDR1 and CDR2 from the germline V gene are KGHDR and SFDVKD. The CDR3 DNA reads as TGTGCCCCCTTTGTAAGCGTACCCGGGGAGCTGTTTTTT. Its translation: CAPFVSVPGELFF.

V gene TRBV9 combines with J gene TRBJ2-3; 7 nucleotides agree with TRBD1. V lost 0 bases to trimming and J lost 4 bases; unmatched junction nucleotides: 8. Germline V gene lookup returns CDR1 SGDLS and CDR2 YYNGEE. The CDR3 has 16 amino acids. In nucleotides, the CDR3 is TGTGCCAGCAGCGTAGCGGCAGGGGGTTGGGCAGATACGCAGTATTTT. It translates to CASSVAAGGWADTQYF.

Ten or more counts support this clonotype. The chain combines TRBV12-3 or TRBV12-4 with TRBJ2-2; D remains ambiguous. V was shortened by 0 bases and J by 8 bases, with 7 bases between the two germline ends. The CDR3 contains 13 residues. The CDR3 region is CASSLAASGELFF. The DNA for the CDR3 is TGTGCCAGCAGTTTAGCGGCCTCGGGGGAGCTGTTTTTT.

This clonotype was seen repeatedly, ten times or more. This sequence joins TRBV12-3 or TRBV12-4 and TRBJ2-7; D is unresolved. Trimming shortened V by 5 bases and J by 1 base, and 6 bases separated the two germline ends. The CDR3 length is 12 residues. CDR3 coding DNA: TGTGCCAGCAGTAGGGAATCCTACGAGCAGTACTTC. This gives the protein CASSRESYEQYF.

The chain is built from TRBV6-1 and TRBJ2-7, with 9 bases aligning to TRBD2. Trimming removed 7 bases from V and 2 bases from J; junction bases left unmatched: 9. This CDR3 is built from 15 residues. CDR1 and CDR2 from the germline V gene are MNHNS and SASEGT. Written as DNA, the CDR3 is TGTGCCAGCACCAACTCAGCGGGGGGAACCTACGAGCAGTACTTC. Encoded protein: CASTNSAGGTYEQYF.

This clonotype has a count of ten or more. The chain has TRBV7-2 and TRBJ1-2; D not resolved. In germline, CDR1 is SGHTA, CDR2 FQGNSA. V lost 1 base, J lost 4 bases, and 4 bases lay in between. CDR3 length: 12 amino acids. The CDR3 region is CASSLVTYGYTF. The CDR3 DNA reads TGTGCCAGCAGCTTAGTCACCTATGGCTACACCTTC.

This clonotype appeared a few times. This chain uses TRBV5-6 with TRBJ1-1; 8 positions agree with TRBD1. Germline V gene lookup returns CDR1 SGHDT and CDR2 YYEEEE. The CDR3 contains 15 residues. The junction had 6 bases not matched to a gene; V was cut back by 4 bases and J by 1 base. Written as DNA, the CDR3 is TGTGCCAGCAGCGTCGGAGACAGGGGGAACACTGAAGCTTTCTTT. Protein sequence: CASSVGDRGNTEAFF. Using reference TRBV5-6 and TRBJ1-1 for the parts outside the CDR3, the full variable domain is DAGVTQSPTHLIKTRGQQVTLRCSPKSGHDTVSWYQQALGQGPQFIFQYYEEEERQRGNFPDRFSGHQFPNYSSELNVNALLLGDSALYLCASSVGDRGNTEAFFGQGTRLTVV.

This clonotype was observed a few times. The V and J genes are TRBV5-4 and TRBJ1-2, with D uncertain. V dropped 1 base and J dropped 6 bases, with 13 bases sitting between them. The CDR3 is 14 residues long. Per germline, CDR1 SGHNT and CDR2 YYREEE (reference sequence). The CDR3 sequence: CASSLILTFDGYTF. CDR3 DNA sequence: TGTGCCAGCAGCTTGATCCTGACATTTGATGGCTACACCTTC.

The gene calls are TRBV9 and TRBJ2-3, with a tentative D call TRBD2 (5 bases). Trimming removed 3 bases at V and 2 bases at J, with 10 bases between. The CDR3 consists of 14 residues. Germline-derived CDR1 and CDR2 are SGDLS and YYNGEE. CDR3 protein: CASSAGVTTDTQYF. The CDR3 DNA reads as TGTGCCAGCAGCGCCGGGGTCACCACAGATACGCAGTATTTT.

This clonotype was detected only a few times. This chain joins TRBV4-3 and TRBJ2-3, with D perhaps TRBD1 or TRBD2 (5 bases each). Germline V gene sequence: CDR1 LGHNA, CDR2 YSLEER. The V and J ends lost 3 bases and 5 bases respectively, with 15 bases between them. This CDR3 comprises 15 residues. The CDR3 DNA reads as TGCGCCAGCAGCCACATAACCGGGACCCTAGATACGCAGTATTTT. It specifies CASSHITGTLDTQYF.

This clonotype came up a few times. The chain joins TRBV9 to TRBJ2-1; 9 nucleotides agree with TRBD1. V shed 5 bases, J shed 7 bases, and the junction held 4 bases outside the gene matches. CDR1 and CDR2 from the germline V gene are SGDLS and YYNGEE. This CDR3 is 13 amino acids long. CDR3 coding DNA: TGTGCCAGCAGTCGGACAGGGGTTAATGAGCAGTTCTTC. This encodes CASSRTGVNEQFF.

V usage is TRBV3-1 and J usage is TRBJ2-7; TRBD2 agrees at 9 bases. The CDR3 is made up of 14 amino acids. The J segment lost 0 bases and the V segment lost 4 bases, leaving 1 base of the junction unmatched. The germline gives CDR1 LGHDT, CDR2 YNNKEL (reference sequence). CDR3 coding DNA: TGTGCCAGCAGCCTAGCGGGAGTCTCCTACGAGCAGTACTTC. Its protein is CASSLAGVSYEQYF.

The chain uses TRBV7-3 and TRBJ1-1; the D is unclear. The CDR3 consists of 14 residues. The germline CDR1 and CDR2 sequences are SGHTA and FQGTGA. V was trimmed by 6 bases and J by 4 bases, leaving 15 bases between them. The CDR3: CASSRSSAGTEAFF. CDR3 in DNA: TGTGCCAGCAGTCGAAGTTCGGCGGGCACTGAAGCTTTCTTT.

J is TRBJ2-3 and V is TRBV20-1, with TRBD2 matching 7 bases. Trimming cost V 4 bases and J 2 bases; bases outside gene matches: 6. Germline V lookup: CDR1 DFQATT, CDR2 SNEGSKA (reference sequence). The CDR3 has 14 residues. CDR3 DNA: TGCAGTGCTATACGGGAGGTCTTCACAGATACGCAGTATTTT. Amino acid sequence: CSAIREVFTDTQYF.

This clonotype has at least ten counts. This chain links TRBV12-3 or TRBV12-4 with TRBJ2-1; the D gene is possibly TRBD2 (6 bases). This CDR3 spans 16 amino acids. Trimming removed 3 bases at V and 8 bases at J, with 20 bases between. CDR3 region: CASSFGARDSPYEQFF. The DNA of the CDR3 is TGTGCCAGCAGTTTCGGAGCCCGGGACTCCCCATATGAGCAGTTCTTC.

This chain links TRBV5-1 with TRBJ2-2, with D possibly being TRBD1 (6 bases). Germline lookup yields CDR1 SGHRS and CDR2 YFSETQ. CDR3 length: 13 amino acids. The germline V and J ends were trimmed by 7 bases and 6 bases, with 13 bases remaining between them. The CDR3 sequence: CASYPQGSGELFF. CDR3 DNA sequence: TGCGCCAGCTATCCACAGGGCTCCGGGGAGCTGTTTTTT.

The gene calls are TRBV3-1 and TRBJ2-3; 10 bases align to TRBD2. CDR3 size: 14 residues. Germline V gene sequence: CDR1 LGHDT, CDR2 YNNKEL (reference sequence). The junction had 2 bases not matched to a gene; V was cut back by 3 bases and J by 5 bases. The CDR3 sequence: CASSHTSGIDTQYF. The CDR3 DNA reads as TGTGCCAGCAGCCACACTAGCGGGATAGATACGCAGTATTTT.

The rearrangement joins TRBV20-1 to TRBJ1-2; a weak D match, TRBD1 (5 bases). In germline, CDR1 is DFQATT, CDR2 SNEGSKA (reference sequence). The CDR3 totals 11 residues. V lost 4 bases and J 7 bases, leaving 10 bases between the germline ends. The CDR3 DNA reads TGCAGTGCTATGGGACCGGGTGGCTACACCTTC. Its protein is CSAMGPGGYTF.

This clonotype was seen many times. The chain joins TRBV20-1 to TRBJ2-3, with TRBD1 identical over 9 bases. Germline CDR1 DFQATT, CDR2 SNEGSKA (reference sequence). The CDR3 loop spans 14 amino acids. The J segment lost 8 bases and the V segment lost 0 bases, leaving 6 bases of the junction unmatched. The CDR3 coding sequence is TGCAGTGCTAGAGAAGGACAGGGGATAAGTACGCAGTATTTT. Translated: CSAREGQGISTQYF.

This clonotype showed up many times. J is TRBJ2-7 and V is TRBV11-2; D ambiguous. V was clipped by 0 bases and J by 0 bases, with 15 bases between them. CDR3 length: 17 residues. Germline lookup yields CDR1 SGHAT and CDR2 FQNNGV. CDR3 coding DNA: TGTGCCAGCAGCTTAGATGAAAGGGCCCTCCTCTCCTACGAGCAGTACTTC. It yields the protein CASSLDERALLSYEQYF.

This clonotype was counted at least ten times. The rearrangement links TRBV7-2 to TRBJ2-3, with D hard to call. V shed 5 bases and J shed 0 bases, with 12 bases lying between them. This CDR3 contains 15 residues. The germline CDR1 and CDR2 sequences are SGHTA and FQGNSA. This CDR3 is CASSVRFVSTDTQYF. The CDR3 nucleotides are TGTGCCAGCAGCGTAAGATTTGTAAGCACAGATACGCAGTATTTT.

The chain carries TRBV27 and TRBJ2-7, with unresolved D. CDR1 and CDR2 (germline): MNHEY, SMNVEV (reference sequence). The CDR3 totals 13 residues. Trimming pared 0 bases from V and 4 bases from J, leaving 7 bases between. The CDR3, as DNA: TGTGCCAGCAGTTTATCGGCAGAGTACGAGCAGTACTTC. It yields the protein CASSLSAEYEQYF.

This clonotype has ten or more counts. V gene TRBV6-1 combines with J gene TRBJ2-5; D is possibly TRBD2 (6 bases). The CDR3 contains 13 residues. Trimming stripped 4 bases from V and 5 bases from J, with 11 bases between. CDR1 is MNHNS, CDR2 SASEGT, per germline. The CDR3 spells CASSVSGRETQYF. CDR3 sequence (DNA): TGTGCCAGCAGTGTATCGGGGAGGGAGACCCAGTACTTC.

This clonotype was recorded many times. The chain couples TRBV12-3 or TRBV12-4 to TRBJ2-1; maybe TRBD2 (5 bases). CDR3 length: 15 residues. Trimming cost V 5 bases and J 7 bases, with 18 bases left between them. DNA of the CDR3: TGTGCCAGCAGTCTCGGAGTAGCGAATAGGAATGAGCAGTTCTTC. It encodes CASSLGVANRNEQFF.